The 30 T cell receptor beta chains below come from one sample, sequenced in a study of Ad26.COV2.S vaccination and SARS-CoV-2 variants. Treatment described: approximately 18 received Ad26.COV2.S at low or high dose, single or two shots; 5 received placebo; per-sample allocation not given. Day 63 after the first injection of vaccine or placebo was the sampling time. Produced via immunoSEQ multiplex PCR; TCRdb's table is partial and in-frame only. Altogether approximately 300,000 clones are present, 86% being singletons, with the ten largest covering 1.5% to 2.5%. Sequenced here: peripheral blood, sampled in a trial of Ad26.COV2.S vaccine versus placebo. All receptors derive from a person aged 18 to 59 who received the Ad26.COV2.S COVID-19 vaccine or a placebo.

This clone was picked up a small number of times. The chain uses TRBV18 and TRBJ1-5; 10 bases fit TRBD1. J gave up 1 base and V 3 bases, and 0 bases lay outside the gene matches. Per germline, CDR1 KGHSH and CDR2 LQKENI. This CDR3 has 15 amino acids. The CDR3 sequence is CASSPGQGSNQPQHF. In nucleotides, the CDR3 is TGTGCCAGCTCACCGGGACAGGGGAGCAATCAGCCCCAGCATTTT.

This chain connects TRBV30 to TRBJ1-1; possible D gene TRBD1, 6 bases. The CDR3 has 14 amino acids. Trimming removed 2 bases from V and 9 bases from J, with 19 bases in between. CDR1 is GTSNPN and CDR2 is SVGIG in the germline V gene (reference sequence). Written as DNA, the CDR3 is TGTGCCTGGAGTTTAACCTTACTCCGGGACAAAGCTTTCTTT. Amino acids: CAWSLTLLRDKAFF.

V is TRBV4-3 and J is TRBJ1-2; unclear D gene. From germline, CDR1 is LGHNA and CDR2 YSLEER. Trimming pared 1 base from V and 3 bases from J, leaving 12 bases between. The CDR3 contains 15 residues. In DNA, the CDR3 is TGCGCCAGCAGCCAAGGAACGGTTTCCCACTATGGCTACACCTTC. Its protein product is CASSQGTVSHYGYTF.

CDR3 DNA sequence: TGTGCCAGCTCACCATCTATGGGCACTGAAGCTTTCTTT. Amino acid sequence: CASSPSMGTEAFF. This rearrangement joins TRBV18 to TRBJ1-1; D remains ambiguous. This CDR3 spans 13 amino acids. The V end lost 2 bases, the J end lost 4 bases, and 8 bases lay between the germline ends. Germline CDR1 KGHSH, CDR2 LQKENI.

This chain joins TRBV12-3 or TRBV12-4 and TRBJ2-7; D not resolved. Trimming cost V 5 bases and J 6 bases, with 11 bases left between them. This CDR3 is built from 12 residues. The CDR3 coding sequence is TGTGCCAGCAGTGCGCATGCCTCCGAGCAGTACTTC. Its translation: CASSAHASEQYF.

The chain carries TRBV7-8 and TRBJ1-3; D ambiguous. Germline CDR1 reads SGHVS; CDR2 reads FQNEAQ. Trimming took 4 bases from V and 4 from J, leaving 14 bases between them. The CDR3 extends over 15 amino acids. CDR3: CASSSGRVPGNTIYF. The CDR3 DNA sequence: TGTGCCAGCAGCTCAGGTCGGGTTCCGGGAAACACCATATATTTT.

The genes are TRBV18 and TRBJ1-3, with 8 positions matching TRBD1. Trimming at V came to 2 bases and at J to 3 bases, leaving 9 bases not matched to a gene. The germline V gene encodes CDR1 KGHSH and CDR2 LQKENI. This CDR3 spans 17 amino acids. The CDR3 sequence is CASSPMAGGYYGNTIYF. The CDR3 nucleotides are TGTGCCAGCTCACCAATGGCAGGGGGCTATTATGGAAACACCATATATTTT.

Only one count was recorded for this clone. The chain joins TRBV10-3 to TRBJ1-2, with TRBD1 matching 9 bases. CDR1 ENHRY and CDR2 SYGVKD come from the germline V gene. CDR3 length: 16 residues. V shed 6 bases and J 2 bases; nucleotides not matched to a gene: 10. This CDR3 is CAISSNPTGGNYGYTF. In DNA form, the CDR3 reads TGTGCCATCAGCTCCAACCCGACAGGGGGAAACTATGGCTACACCTTC.

This chain connects TRBV7-8 to TRBJ2-5, with D maybe TRBD2 (6 bases). The CDR3 consists of 13 residues. V lost 3 bases and J 4 bases, leaving 9 bases between the germline ends. Germline CDR1 is SGHVS and CDR2 is FQNEAQ. CDR3 in amino acids: CASSLGTPETQYF. The CDR3 DNA follows: TGTGCCAGCAGCTTGGGGACTCCAGAGACCCAGTACTTC.

The chain recombines TRBV6-2 or TRBV6-3 with TRBJ2-5; D remains unclear. CDR3 length equals 13 residues. The germline V gene has CDR1 MNHEY and CDR2 SVGEGT. With 4 bases removed from V and 7 bases from J, the gap between germline ends came to 13 bases. The DNA for the CDR3 is TGTGCCAGCAGTTCCGACCCGGTAGGGACCCAGTACTTC. It codes for CASSSDPVGTQYF.

The DNA for the CDR3 is TGTGCCAGCAGCTTAGCTGGGGGGAGCGAAAAACTGTTTTTT. It is translated as CASSLAGGSEKLFF. The chain is built from TRBV7-2 and TRBJ1-4; D is perhaps TRBD1 (5 bases). Germline V gene sequence: CDR1 SGHTA, CDR2 FQGNSA. This CDR3 has 14 residues. The germline V and J ends were trimmed by 0 bases and 8 bases, with 10 bases remaining between them.

The CDR3 DNA is TGCAGTGCTAGTAGGGAGGTCCTGGCTTTCTTT. Its translation is CSASREVLAFF. The chain carries TRBV20-1 and TRBJ1-1; D is unclear. The CDR3 is 11 residues long. Germline CDR1 and CDR2: DFQATT and SNEGSKA (reference sequence). With 3 bases removed from V and 11 bases from J, the gap between germline ends came to 13 bases.

The chain links TRBV30 to TRBJ1-1; no firm D call. Trimming pared 3 bases from V and 0 bases from J, leaving 14 bases between. CDR1 and CDR2 from the germline V gene are GTSNPN and SVGIG (reference sequence). This CDR3 has 15 residues. Here the CDR3 DNA reads TGTGCCTGGAGGCCTTTTGGGAGTCTGAACACTGAAGCTTTCTTT. This gives the protein CAWRPFGSLNTEAFF.

As to this clone: The sample has other DNA sequences that encode this CDR3 too. This chain links TRBV5-1 with TRBJ2-3; the D gene is possibly TRBD1 (6 bases). The CDR3 sequence is 14 residues long. Germline CDR1 SGHRS, CDR2 YFSETQ. The V end was cut by 5 bases, the J end by 2 bases, with 12 bases between. CDR3 in amino acids: CASSPGQSTDTQYF. DNA for the CDR3: TGCGCCAGCAGTCCCGGACAGTCCACAGATACGCAGTATTTT.

This clone appeared once. The genes are TRBV4-1 and TRBJ2-7, with a weak D call TRBD1 (6 bases). CDR1 is MGHRA, CDR2 YSYEKL, per germline. Trimming stripped 2 bases from V and 7 bases from J, with 15 bases between. This CDR3 has 14 residues. CDR3 DNA sequence: TGCGCCAGCAGCCAAATCCGGGACACGGGAGAGCAGTACTTC. Amino acids: CASSQIRDTGEQYF.

This chain connects TRBV5-1 to TRBJ2-5; possibly TRBD2 for D (6 bases). The CDR3 totals 15 residues. The V gene lost 0 bases and the J gene lost 5 bases, with 14 bases spanning the gap. CDR1 is SGHRS and CDR2 is YFSETQ in the germline V gene. This chain's CDR3 is CASSLEWGGGETQYF. The DNA of the CDR3 is TGCGCCAGCAGCTTGGAGTGGGGAGGAGGGGAGACCCAGTACTTC.

This clone occurred once. Distinct nucleotide sequences in the sample also encode this CDR3. The chain uses TRBV18 and TRBJ1-2; TRBD1 matches at 8 bases. The CDR3 length is 15 residues. Germline CDR1 is KGHSH and CDR2 is LQKENI. Trimming removed 3 bases from V and 1 base from J; junction bases left unmatched: 4. CDR3 sequence reads: CASSPGTGDNYGYTF. CDR3 in DNA: TGTGCCAGCTCACCTGGGACAGGCGATAACTATGGCTACACCTTC.

This chain connects TRBV18 to TRBJ1-1, with D perhaps matching TRBD1 (5 bases). This CDR3 is built from 14 residues. Trimming cost V 5 bases and J 1 base, with 11 bases left between them. Germline V CDR1 and CDR2: KGHSH, LQKENI. This chain's CDR3 is CASSSGAQNTEAFF. The DNA of the CDR3 is TGTGCCAGCTCATCCGGGGCCCAGAACACTGAAGCTTTCTTT. Drawing the rest from reference TRBV18 and TRBJ1-1, the complete variable domain is NAGVMQNPRHLVRRRGQEARLRCSPMKGHSHVYWYRQLPEEGLKFMVYLQKENIIDESGMPKERFSAEFPKEGPSILRIQQVVRGDSAAYFCASSSGAQNTEAFFGQGTRLTVV.

The rearrangement links TRBV9 to TRBJ2-5; perhaps TRBD2 as D (5 bases). Looked up from germline, CDR1 is SGDLS and CDR2 is YYNGEE. Trimming removed 7 bases at V and 4 bases at J, with 5 bases between. CDR3 length equals 10 residues. CDR3 bases: TGTGCCAGCGGAGGAGAGACCCAGTACTTC. Translation: CASGGETQYF.

The chain is built from TRBV5-4 and TRBJ1-2, with 7 positions matching TRBD1. The ends lost 4 bases at V and 1 base at J; junction bases unmatched: 10. The CDR3 is made up of 16 amino acids. The germline V gene has CDR1 SGHNT and CDR2 YYREEE (reference sequence). The CDR3 coding sequence is TGTGCCAGCAGCGGGGGGGGGACAGTCGGTAACTATGGCTACACCTTC. This sequence encodes CASSGGGTVGNYGYTF.

This clone was counted between two and nine times. The V and J genes are TRBV30 and TRBJ2-2; D call uncertain. Trimming left V 3 bases short and J 1 base short, with 6 bases between. The CDR3 runs 13 residues. The germline CDR1 and CDR2 sequences are GTSNPN and SVGIG (reference sequence). The CDR3 reads CAWRQENTGELFF. For the CDR3, the DNA is TGTGCCTGGAGGCAGGAGAACACCGGGGAGCTGTTTTTT.

This rearrangement joins TRBV30 to TRBJ1-1, with D unresolved. There are 14 residues in the CDR3. V gave up 0 bases and J gave up 1 base, with 9 bases separating them. The germline gives CDR1 GTSNPN, CDR2 SVGIG (reference sequence). The CDR3 sequence is CAWSVGQKNTEAFF. The DNA of the CDR3 is TGTGCCTGGAGTGTGGGCCAGAAGAACACTGAAGCTTTCTTT.

V is TRBV24-1 and J is TRBJ2-7, with D possibly matching TRBD1 (6 bases). Trimming removed 4 bases at V and 2 bases at J, with 20 bases between. The germline CDR1 and CDR2 sequences are KGHDR and SFDVKD. The CDR3 consists of 17 residues. The CDR3 bases are TGTGCCACCAGTGACTTCACAGGGTTGACCCCTACCTACGAGCAGTACTTC. Residues: CATSDFTGLTPTYEQYF.

This clone was observed a handful of times. The rearrangement links TRBV5-1 to TRBJ1-1; D uncertain. V lost 3 bases and J 1 base, leaving 10 bases between the germline ends. Germline V CDR1 and CDR2: SGHRS, YFSETQ. CDR3 length: 14 residues. CDR3 protein: CASSSMAANTEAFF. The CDR3 DNA reads as TGCGCCAGCAGCTCCATGGCAGCGAACACTGAAGCTTTCTTT.

This clone was counted a single time. The chain has TRBV6-6 and TRBJ2-2; D is ambiguous. V shed 8 bases and J shed 5 bases, with 9 bases lying between them. The CDR3 is 12 residues long. From germline, CDR1 is MNHNY and CDR2 SVGAGI (reference sequence). This chain's CDR3 is CASGVGTGELFF. CDR3 in DNA: TGTGCCAGCGGGGTGGGAACCGGGGAGCTGTTTTTT.

This clone was counted only a few times. V and J are TRBV14 and TRBJ1-3; no clear D. The CDR3 spans 13 residues. Germline V gene sequence: CDR1 SGHDN, CDR2 FVKESK. The V end lost 3 bases, the J end lost 4 bases, and 7 bases lay between the germline ends. CDR3 sequence reads: CASSHISGNTIYF. CDR3 DNA sequence: TGTGCCAGCAGCCATATCTCCGGAAACACCATATATTTT.

The chain is built from TRBV6-1 and TRBJ2-1; D is possibly TRBD2 (5 bases). Germline-derived CDR1 and CDR2 are MNHNS and SASEGT. This CDR3 has 14 residues. Trimming took off 1 base at V and 3 bases at J, with 7 bases between the two ends. DNA for the CDR3: TGTGCCAGCAGTGAAGTGGGAGACTACAATGAGCAGTTCTTC. This translates into CASSEVGDYNEQFF.

The V gene is TRBV15, the J gene TRBJ1-3; D is ambiguous. The CDR3 has 16 amino acids. V lost 0 bases and J 6 bases, leaving 15 bases between the germline ends. Germline values: CDR1 LNHNV, CDR2 YYDKDF (reference sequence). CDR3 in DNA: TGTGCCACCAGCAGAGATATAGTCGGTGGTGCAAACACCATATATTTT. Translating it yields CATSRDIVGGANTIYF.

This chain joins TRBV5-1 and TRBJ2-7; D perhaps matches TRBD2 (5 bases). The CDR3 consists of 16 residues. V lost 4 bases and J lost 2, with 19 bases in between. Germline values: CDR1 SGHRS, CDR2 YFSETQ. CDR3 nucleotide sequence: TGCGCCAGCAGCCGGGGAGATCTGACTCGCCCCTACGAGCAGTACTTC. Translation gives CASSRGDLTRPYEQYF.

This clone appeared a single time. The chain has TRBV30 and TRBJ2-5; D may be TRBD1 (5 bases). The germline V gene has CDR1 GTSNPN and CDR2 SVGIG (reference sequence). The CDR3 is 15 amino acids. The ends were cut back, 0 bases at V and 1 base at J, with 12 bases in the middle. This CDR3 is CAWSVGAASQETQYF. The CDR3 DNA follows: TGTGCCTGGAGTGTAGGGGCAGCGAGCCAAGAGACCCAGTACTTC.